These 15 T cell receptor beta chains were sequenced from one sample in a study of tumor-infiltrating lymphocytes in localized non-small cell lung cancer. Repertoires were generated with immunoSEQ multiplex PCR, while TCRdb's copy carries only in-frame clones and drops some. The repertoire holds 21,000 or so clones, approximately 73% seen once, with under 6.5% in the top ten. The material sequenced was lung tumor tissue. The source of these receptors is a human donor with non-small cell lung cancer.

V and J are TRBV5-1 and TRBJ2-3, with 8 bases matching TRBD2. The CDR3 contains 18 residues. Germline CDR1 and CDR2: SGHRS and YFSETQ. V was pared by 3 bases and J by 3 bases, with 15 bases of the junction left unmatched. CDR3 bases: TGCGCCAGCAGCTCTGCCAGCGGGGGACGCGGGGGGACAGATACGCAGTATTTT. This gives the protein CASSSASGGRGGTDTQYF. Combining the CDR3 with reference TRBV5-1 and TRBJ2-3 gives the whole variable domain KAGVTQTPRYLIKTRGQQVTLSCSPISGHRSVSWYQQTPGQGLQFLFEYFSETQRNKGNFPGRFSGRQFSNSRSEMNVSTLELGDSALYLCASSSASGGRGGTDTQYFGPGTRLTVL.

Only one count was recorded for this clone. The J gene is TRBJ2-5, the V gene TRBV11-2, with TRBD1 matching 7 bases. Germline loops: CDR1 SGHAT, CDR2 FQNNGV. With 5 bases clipped from V and 6 bases from J, the junction kept 12 bases outside the gene matches. The CDR3 runs 15 residues. The CDR3 is CASSLGQGDVKTQYF. CDR3 DNA: TGTGCCAGCAGCCTGGGGCAGGGGGACGTAAAGACCCAGTACTTC.

This clone was found a few times. The chain employs TRBV7-6 and TRBJ2-7; no firm D call. The germline V gene has CDR1 SGHVS and CDR2 FNYEAQ. The CDR3 sequence is 12 residues long. Trimming stripped 8 bases from V and 2 bases from J, with 10 bases between. This CDR3 is CASADGTYEQYF. In nucleotides, the CDR3 is TGTGCCAGCGCGGACGGAACCTACGAGCAGTACTTC.

This clone showed up just a few times. The chain uses TRBV18 and TRBJ2-3; D is possibly TRBD2 (5 bases). The CDR3 is 13 amino acids. The V gene lost 3 bases and the J gene lost 12 bases, with 16 bases spanning the gap. Germline V gene sequence: CDR1 KGHSH, CDR2 LQKENI. This chain's CDR3 is CASSPGAAGVQYF. The CDR3, as DNA: TGTGCCAGCTCACCGGGAGCCGCTGGGGTTCAGTATTTT.

This rearrangement joins TRBV10-3 to TRBJ1-2; D might be TRBD1 (6 bases). V shed 2 bases and J shed 4 bases, with 14 bases lying between them. The CDR3 runs 15 residues. Germline values: CDR1 ENHRY, CDR2 SYGVKD. The CDR3 is CAISEGLGQSYGYTF. CDR3 DNA sequence: TGTGCCATCAGTGAGGGCCTCGGACAGAGCTATGGCTACACCTTC.

The V and J genes are TRBV5-8 and TRBJ2-2, with TRBD2 matching 8 bases. From germline, CDR1 is SGHTS and CDR2 YDEGEE. This CDR3 is 15 amino acids long. J lost 6 bases, V lost 2 bases, and 6 bases had no gene match. The CDR3 sequence is CASSFGGGFAGELFF. CDR3 sequence (DNA): TGTGCCAGCAGCTTCGGGGGGGGATTCGCCGGGGAGCTGTTTTTT.

In its sample, this clone was seen once. V and J are TRBV5-1 and TRBJ1-4, with TRBD1 matching 7 bases. V lost 4 bases, J lost 1 base, and 10 bases stayed unmatched. This CDR3 is built from 17 residues. The V gene's germline CDR1 is SGHRS and CDR2 YFSETQ. The CDR3: CASSPGFQGGTNEKLFF. CDR3 bases: TGCGCCAGCAGCCCAGGTTTCCAGGGGGGAACTAATGAAAAACTGTTTTTT.

The DNA for the CDR3 is TGTGCCAGCACAGAACAGTCATATGGCTACACCTTC. Translating it yields CASTEQSYGYTF. The chain links TRBV6-5 to TRBJ1-2; D is uncertain. CDR3 length equals 12 residues. V dropped 7 bases and J dropped 5 bases, with 11 bases sitting between them. Germline V gene data show CDR1 as MNHEY and CDR2 as SVGAGI.

This clone is a singleton in its sample. The chain carries TRBV19 and TRBJ1-1; TRBD1 matches 11 bases. Germline V gene lookup returns CDR1 LNHDA and CDR2 SQIVND (reference sequence). The CDR3 runs 13 residues. V was pared by 11 bases and J by 5 bases, with 7 bases of the junction left unmatched. The CDR3 here is CASRTGGRTEAFF. CDR3 sequence (DNA): TGTGCCTCCAGGACAGGGGGCAGAACTGAAGCTTTCTTT.

The chain employs TRBV5-6 and TRBJ1-1, with no clear D. Trimming removed 2 bases at V and 0 bases at J, with 11 bases between. The CDR3 sequence is 15 residues long. Germline V CDR1 and CDR2: SGHDT, YYEEEE. This chain's CDR3 is CASSFPEPMNTEAFF. In nucleotides, the CDR3 is TGTGCCAGCAGCTTCCCCGAACCCATGAACACTGAAGCTTTCTTT.

J is TRBJ2-7 and V is TRBV7-2; TRBD1 is a possible D gene (5 bases). Germline assignment: CDR1 SGHTA and CDR2 FQGNSA. The CDR3 length is 14 residues. Trimming cost V 5 bases and J 0 bases, with 11 bases left between them. The DNA of the CDR3 is TGTGCCAGCAGCCAACAGGTGAGCTCCTACGAGCAGTACTTC. Amino acid sequence: CASSQQVSSYEQYF.

The genes are TRBV5-6 and TRBJ1-3; no definite D call. The V gene lost 0 bases and the J gene lost 0 bases, with 4 bases spanning the gap. The CDR3 contains 14 residues. CDR1 is SGHDT and CDR2 is YYEEEE in the germline V gene. CDR3 in amino acids: CASSLGYSGNTIYF. CDR3 bases: TGTGCCAGCAGCTTGGGATACTCTGGAAACACCATATATTTT. Combining the CDR3 with reference TRBV5-6 and TRBJ1-3 gives the whole variable domain DAGVTQSPTHLIKTRGQQVTLRCSPKSGHDTVSWYQQALGQGPQFIFQYYEEEERQRGNFPDRFSGHQFPNYSSELNVNALLLGDSALYLCASSLGYSGNTIYFGEGSWLTVV.

The chain carries TRBV13 and TRBJ2-4, with D possibly matching TRBD1 (5 bases). There are 17 residues in the CDR3. Per germline, CDR1 PRHDT and CDR2 FYEKMQ (reference sequence). Trimming removed 5 bases from V and 0 bases from J, with 17 bases in between. CDR3 in DNA: TGTGCCAGCAGCACGCAATTAGACAGTCGAGCCAAAAACATTCAGTACTTC. Translating gives CASSTQLDSRAKNIQYF.

The V call is TRBV5-4, the J call TRBJ1-3, with 7 bases aligning to TRBD1. This CDR3 is built from 14 residues. Germline CDR1 is SGHNT and CDR2 is YYREEE (reference sequence). Trimming cost V 5 bases and J 5 bases; bases outside gene matches: 7. DNA for the CDR3: TGTGCCAGCAGTGGGGACAGACCAAGAAACACCATATATTTT. It yields the protein CASSGDRPRNTIYF.

By proportion, this clone is medium-sized. The chain links TRBV18 to TRBJ1-1; a weak D match, TRBD1 (5 bases). Trimming left V 2 bases short and J 0 bases short, with 13 bases between. Germline V gene data show CDR1 as KGHSH and CDR2 as LQKENI. This CDR3 is 16 amino acids long. CDR3 sequence (DNA): TGTGCCAGCTCACCAAGGACACTCAAAGTGAACACTGAAGCTTTCTTT. Amino acid sequence: CASSPRTLKVNTEAFF.